This T cell receptor beta chain was found in a study of T cell responses to AZD1222 COVID-19 vaccine. Findings and caveats of the study: Vaccine-associated CD4 TCRs ranged over spike, dominating at 160-218 and 743-854.

As to this clone: No antigen is known for it.

The table came from immunoSEQ multiplex PCR; TCRdb's copy has only in-frame clones and leaves some out. The data show 200,000 to 250,000 clones, roughly 94% seen once. V lost 2 bases to trimming and J lost 10 bases, with 14 bases between them. The CDR3 extends over 14 amino acids. In germline, CDR1 is KGHDR, CDR2 SFDVKD. The origin of this receptor is an adult who received the MenACWY meningococcal vaccine as a control. This specimen was peripheral blood, taken 28 days after the second dose of the MenACWY control vaccine. The chain combines TRBV24-1 with TRBJ1-5; perhaps TRBD1 as D (5 bases). CDR3 residues: CATSDSGPQGPQHF. In nucleotides, the CDR3 is TGTGCCACCAGTGATTCAGGGCCCCAGGGACCCCAGCATTTT.